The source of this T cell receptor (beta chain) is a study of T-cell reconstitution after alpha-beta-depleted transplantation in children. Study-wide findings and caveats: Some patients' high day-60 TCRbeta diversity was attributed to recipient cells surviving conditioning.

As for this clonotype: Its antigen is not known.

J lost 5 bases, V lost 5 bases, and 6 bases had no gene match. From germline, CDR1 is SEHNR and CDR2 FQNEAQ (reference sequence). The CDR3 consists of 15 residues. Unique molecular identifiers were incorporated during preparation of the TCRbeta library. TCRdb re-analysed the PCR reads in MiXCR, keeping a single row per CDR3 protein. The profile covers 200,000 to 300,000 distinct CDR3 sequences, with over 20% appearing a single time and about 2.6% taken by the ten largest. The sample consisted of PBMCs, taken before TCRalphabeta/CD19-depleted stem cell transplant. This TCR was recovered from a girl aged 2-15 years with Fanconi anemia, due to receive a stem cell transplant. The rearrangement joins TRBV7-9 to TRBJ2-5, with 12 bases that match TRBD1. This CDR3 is CASSGDRGLMETQYF. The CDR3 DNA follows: TGTGCCAGCAGCGGGGACAGGGGGCTGATGGAGACCCAGTACTTC.